This T cell receptor beta chain stems from a study of T cells expressing NK-cell markers. With regard to this clonotype: Its antigen is as yet unknown.

The cDNA for TCR beta came from 5'RACE template switching with UMIs. TCRdb reprocessed the 5' RACE reads, keeping one entry per CDR3 protein, no DNA. This sample's table has 140,000 to 150,000 distinct CDR3 sequences. Germline assignment: CDR1 DFQATT and CDR2 SNEGSKA (reference sequence). This CDR3 is built from 13 residues. Findings and caveats of the study: NKG2C+ dominant clonotypes from 5 or 6 donors made up about 1.0-7.5% of CD8+ T cells. Several donors likewise had their CD3+CD56-NKG2C+ fraction led by these clonotypes.

This sequence was found in a man aged 18 to 30 in good health. J is TRBJ2-3 and V is TRBV20-1; without DNA, the TCRdb call of TRBD2 cannot be checked. Input material: blood T cells: a sorted CD56 or NKG2C T cell subset, CD4+ or CD8+ T cells, or bulk PBMC T cells (not recorded which). CDR3 residues: CSARDGGIDTQYF.